Shown below are 12 T cell receptor beta chains from a single sample sequenced in a study of identical twins. A single record per CDR3 protein comes from TCRdb applying MiXCR to the 5' RACE reads. Counted here are hundreds of thousands of distinct CDR3 sequences, roughly 7.2% occurring once; the ten biggest clones make up 1.6%. The sample was also linked to a second study, of yellow fever vaccine responses in identical twins.

Sequencing used PBMCs. The origin of the receptors is a young woman in good health.

This rearrangement joins TRBV11-3 to TRBJ2-3, with a tentative D call TRBD1 (6 bases). CDR3 length: 14 residues. V dropped 0 bases and J dropped 4 bases, with 8 bases sitting between them. Germline V gives CDR1 SGHNT, CDR2 YENEEA. CDR3 DNA: TGTGCCAGCAGCTTAGAAGGGACACCAGATACGCAGTATTTT. Its translation: CASSLEGTPDTQYF.

There are a few counts of this clonotype. The gene calls are TRBV5-1 and TRBJ2-3, with 7 nucleotides matching TRBD1. The CDR3 covers 13 residues. Germline values: CDR1 SGHRS, CDR2 YFSETQ. Trimming at V came to 0 bases and at J to 8 bases, leaving 3 bases not matched to a gene. This CDR3 reads CASSLGQGRTQYF. The CDR3 DNA reads TGCGCCAGCAGCTTGGGACAGGGTCGTACGCAGTATTTT.

As to this clonotype: An end of the junction differs from the germline gene, which may be a read error. V and J are TRBV7-6 and TRBJ1-1, with D possibly being TRBD1 (5 bases). Per the germline V gene, CDR1 is SGHVS and CDR2 is FNYEAQ. This CDR3 has 16 amino acids. DNA of the CDR3: TGTGCCAGCAGCTTAGCCGTCGCAGGGCTTAACACTGAAGCTCTCTTT. This codes for CASSLAVAGLNTEALF.

This clonotype showed up just once. The chain carries TRBV3-1 and TRBJ2-5; TRBD1 agrees at 11 bases. The CDR3 contains 17 residues. Germline V gene data show CDR1 as LGHDT and CDR2 as YNNKEL (reference sequence). J gave up 4 bases and V 0 bases, and 7 bases lay outside the gene matches. CDR3 nucleotide sequence: TGTGCCAGCAGCCAAGAACCCGGGACAGGGGGTCGAGAGACCCAGTACTTC. Residues: CASSQEPGTGGRETQYF.

V gene TRBV14 combines with J gene TRBJ2-5; D is perhaps TRBD2 (6 bases). Trimming stripped 4 bases from V and 4 bases from J, with 13 bases between. Germline V gene sequence: CDR1 SGHDN, CDR2 FVKESK. This CDR3 contains 14 residues. CDR3 in DNA: TGTGCCAGCAGCCGACGACTAGATAGAGAGACCCAGTACTTC. Residues: CASSRRLDRETQYF.

This clonotype was found many times. The chain links TRBV6-5 to TRBJ1-2, with a weak D call TRBD1 (5 bases). CDR1 MNHEY and CDR2 SVGAGI come from the germline V gene. V lost 2 bases to trimming and J lost 12 bases, with 25 bases between them. This CDR3 has 16 residues. CDR3 protein: CASSYTRTGTVPDDTF. The CDR3 region has the DNA TGTGCCAGCAGTTACACCCGGACCGGGACTGTCCCGGATGACACCTTC.

This clonotype was seen many times. This chain links TRBV3-1 with TRBJ1-5; no firm D call. Trimming removed 4 bases at V and 7 bases at J, with 8 bases between. In germline, CDR1 is LGHDT, CDR2 YNNKEL (reference sequence). CDR3 length: 12 amino acids. DNA of the CDR3: TGTGCCAGCAGCCGTGGAGGGCAGCCCCAGCATTTT. This translates into CASSRGGQPQHF.

The chain carries TRBV5-1 and TRBJ2-2; TRBD1 aligns across 12 bases. Germline CDR1 SGHRS, CDR2 YFSETQ. Trimming cost V 5 bases and J 0 bases; bases outside gene matches: 8. The CDR3 totals 18 residues. The CDR3 DNA reads TGCGCCAGCAGTACGACCGGGACAGGGGGCGCGAACACCGGGGAGCTGTTTTTT. This encodes CASSTTGTGGANTGELFF.

The chain couples TRBV12-5 to TRBJ2-7; tentatively, D is TRBD1 (5 bases). V was shortened by 5 bases and J by 3 bases, with 11 bases between the two germline ends. This CDR3 spans 13 amino acids. The V gene's germline CDR1 is LGHNT and CDR2 FRNRAP. Here the CDR3 reads CASGLDSVYEQYF. The CDR3 DNA reads TGTGCTAGTGGTCTTGACAGCGTCTACGAGCAGTACTTC. The full variable domain, its missing parts supplied by reference TRBV12-5 and TRBJ2-7, is DARVTQTPRHKVTEMGQEVTMRCQPILGHNTVFWYRQTMMQGLELLAYFRNRAPLDDSGMPKDRFSAEMPDATLATLKIQPSEPRDSAVYFCASGLDSVYEQYFGPGTRLTVT.

The rearrangement links TRBV11-2 to TRBJ2-3, with D tentatively TRBD2 (6 bases). CDR3 length equals 15 residues. The germline CDR1 and CDR2 sequences are SGHAT and FQNNGV. Between the trimmed V and J ends, which lost 0 bases and 3 bases, there was a span of 10 bases. The CDR3 here is CASSLDGGNTDTQYF. CDR3 bases: TGTGCCAGCAGCTTAGACGGCGGGAATACAGATACGCAGTATTTT.

This clonotype was observed a few times. The V and J genes are TRBV25-1 and TRBJ1-5; the match to TRBD1 covers 7 bases. Trimming took 3 bases from V and 3 from J; bases not matched to a gene: 2. The CDR3 runs 14 residues. Germline values: CDR1 MGHDK, CDR2 SYGVNS. The DNA for the CDR3 is TGTGCCAGCAGTGAGGGACAGTTCAATCAGCCCCAGCATTTT. It specifies CASSEGQFNQPQHF. The full variable domain, rest sourced from reference TRBV25-1 and TRBJ1-5, is EADIYQTPRYLVIGTGKKITLECSQTMGHDKMYWYQQDPGMELHLIHYSYGVNSTEKGDLSSESTVSRIRTEHFPLTLESARPSHTSQYLCASSEGQFNQPQHFGDGTRLSIL.

The chain couples TRBV29-1 to TRBJ1-6, with D unclear. The CDR3 sequence is 12 residues long. The ends were cut back, 5 bases at V and 10 bases at J, with 12 bases in the middle. Germline loops: CDR1 SQVTM, CDR2 ANQGSEA. The CDR3 DNA reads as TGCAGCGTTCAGGATAACTACTCACCCCTCCACTTT. Amino acid sequence: CSVQDNYSPLHF.